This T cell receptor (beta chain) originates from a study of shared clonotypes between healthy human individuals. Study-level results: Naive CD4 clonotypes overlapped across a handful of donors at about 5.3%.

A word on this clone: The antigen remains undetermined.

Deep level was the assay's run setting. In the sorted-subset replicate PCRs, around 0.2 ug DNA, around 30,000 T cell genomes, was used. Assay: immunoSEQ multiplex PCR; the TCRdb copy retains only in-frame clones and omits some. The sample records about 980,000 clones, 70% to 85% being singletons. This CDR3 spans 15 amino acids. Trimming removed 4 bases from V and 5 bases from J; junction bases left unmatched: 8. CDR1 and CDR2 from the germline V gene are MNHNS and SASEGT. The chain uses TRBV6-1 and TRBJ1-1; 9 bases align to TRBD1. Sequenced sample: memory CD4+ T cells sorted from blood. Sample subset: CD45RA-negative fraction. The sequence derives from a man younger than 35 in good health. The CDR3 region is CASSVIGTGRTEAFF. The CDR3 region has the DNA TGTGCCAGCAGTGTCATAGGGACAGGGAGGACTGAAGCTTTCTTT.